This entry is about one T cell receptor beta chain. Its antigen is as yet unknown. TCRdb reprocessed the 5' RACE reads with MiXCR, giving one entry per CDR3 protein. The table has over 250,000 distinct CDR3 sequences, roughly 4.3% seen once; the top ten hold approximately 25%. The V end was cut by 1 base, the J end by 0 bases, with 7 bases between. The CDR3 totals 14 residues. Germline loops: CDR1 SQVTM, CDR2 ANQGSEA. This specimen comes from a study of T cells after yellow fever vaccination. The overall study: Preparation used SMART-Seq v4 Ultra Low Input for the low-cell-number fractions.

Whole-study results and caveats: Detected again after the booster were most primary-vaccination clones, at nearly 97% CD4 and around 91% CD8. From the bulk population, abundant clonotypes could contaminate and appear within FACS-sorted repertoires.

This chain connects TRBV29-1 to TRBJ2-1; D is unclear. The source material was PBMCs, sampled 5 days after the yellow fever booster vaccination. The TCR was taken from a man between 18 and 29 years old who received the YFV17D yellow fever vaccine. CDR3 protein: CSVEGPSSYNEQFF. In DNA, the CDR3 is TGCAGCGTTGAAGGCCCGAGCTCCTACAATGAGCAGTTCTTC.